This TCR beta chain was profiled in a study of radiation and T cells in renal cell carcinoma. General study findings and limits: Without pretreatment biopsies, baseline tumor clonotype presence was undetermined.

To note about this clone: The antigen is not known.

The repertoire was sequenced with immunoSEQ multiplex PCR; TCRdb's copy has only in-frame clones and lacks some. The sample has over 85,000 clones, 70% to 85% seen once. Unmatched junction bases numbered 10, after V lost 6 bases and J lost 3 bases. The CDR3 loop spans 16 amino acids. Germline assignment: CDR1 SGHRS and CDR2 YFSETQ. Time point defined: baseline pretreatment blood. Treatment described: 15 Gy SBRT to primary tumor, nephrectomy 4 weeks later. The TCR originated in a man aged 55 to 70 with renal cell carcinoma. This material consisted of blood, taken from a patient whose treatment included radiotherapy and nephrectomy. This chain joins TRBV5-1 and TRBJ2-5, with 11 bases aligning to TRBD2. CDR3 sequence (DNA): TGCGCCAGCACCCCCGGGGCTAGCGGGAGGAAAGAGACCCAGTACTTC. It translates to CASTPGASGRKETQYF.